This T cell receptor (beta chain) was retrieved from a study of blood T cell repertoires in COVID-19. Sequencing was performed with immunoSEQ multiplex PCR; in TCRdb, only in-frame clones are kept and a portion is missing. The sample carries 250,000 to 400,000 clones, about 91% recorded once. CDR1 and CDR2 from the germline V gene are SGHVS and FNYEAQ. The CDR3 runs 15 residues. V dropped 4 bases and J dropped 6; count of bases not matched to a gene: 10. This chain joins TRBV7-6 and TRBJ2-3; 7 nucleotides match TRBD2. The TCR sequence derives from a woman in her thirties with COVID-19, enrolled during active disease. The sample comprised peripheral blood. The CDR3 DNA sequence: TGTGCCAGCAGCTGGGGTAGCGGGTCGCAGGATACGCAGTATTTT. It is translated as CASSWGSGSQDTQYF.